This TCR beta chain was sequenced during a study of identical twins. Germline values: CDR1 LGHNA, CDR2 YNFKEQ. The CDR3 spans 18 residues. J lost 0 bases, V lost 4 bases, and 10 bases had no gene match. Template switching supplied a universal primer site; unique molecular identifiers were carried on the cDNA. TCRdb independently ran MiXCR on the 5' RACE reads; one entry per CDR3 protein. The sample contains under 800,000 distinct CDR3 sequences, 20% to 25% of which appear only once. This clonotype has only a few counts. These same data were also listed under a study on T cells expressing NK-cell markers. As that study records: Among the experiments, several used an anti-gamma-delta TCR antibody to restrict sorting to alpha-beta TCR T cells.

The receptor was isolated from a woman aged 18-29 years in good health. Sequenced material: PBMCs. The rearrangement links TRBV4-2 to TRBJ2-4, with TRBD1 matching 9 bases. The CDR3 region has the DNA TGTGCCAGCAGCCCGGGACAGGGCAGTATAATAGCCAAAAACATTCAGTACTTC. Protein sequence: CASSPGQGSIIAKNIQYF.